These 10 T cell receptor beta chains came from one sample sequenced in a study of T cell changes during pregnancy in multiple sclerosis. The repertoire was sequenced with immunoSEQ multiplex PCR; TCRdb's copy has only in-frame clones and lacks some. The sample has about 38,000 clones; about nine tenths are singletons. This specimen was CD4+ T cells from peripheral blood mononuclear cells, taken after pregnancy. The receptors stem from a female donor in good health, enrolled as a control in a pregnancy study.

The genes are TRBV27 and TRBJ2-2; TRBD2 is a possible D gene (6 bases). Per the germline V gene, CDR1 is MNHEY and CDR2 is SMNVEV (reference sequence). The length of the CDR3 is 16 residues. V was cut by 5 bases and J by 0 bases, with 13 bases left in between. Here the CDR3 DNA reads TGTGCCAGCAGTCGAACCGGGACTTCGAACACCGGGGAGCTGTTTTTT. Translating it yields CASSRTGTSNTGELFF.

The chain employs TRBV4-1 and TRBJ2-4, with D hard to call. The CDR3 is 16 residues long. V lost 1 base and J lost 0, with 10 bases in between. Per the germline V gene, CDR1 is MGHRA and CDR2 is YSYEKL. The CDR3, as DNA: TGCGCCAGCAGCCAAGTACTAACGGGAGCCAAAAACATTCAGTACTTC. It is translated as CASSQVLTGAKNIQYF.

With regard to this clone: Since no conserved phenylalanine or tryptophan closes the CDR3, a read error is the likely cause. The chain carries TRBV29-1 and TRBJ1-2; perhaps TRBD1 as D (5 bases). The CDR3 is made up of 13 amino acids. Germline values: CDR1 SQVTM, CDR2 ANQGSEA. Trimming removed 0 bases at V and 10 bases at J, with 15 bases between. The CDR3 reads CSVEDLSGTPYTL. The CDR3 DNA reads TGCAGCGTTGAAGATCTAAGCGGGACGCCCTACACCCTC.

This clone showed up just once. V gene TRBV5-6 combines with J gene TRBJ1-3, with TRBD1 as a possible D gene (5 bases). CDR3 size: 16 residues. CDR1 is SGHDT, CDR2 YYEEEE, per germline. V was cut by 4 bases and J by 0 bases, with 14 bases left in between. CDR3 sequence (DNA): TGTGCCAGCAGCCTGCCAACGACAGACTCTGGAAACACCATATATTTT. Protein product: CASSLPTTDSGNTIYF.

The chain combines TRBV19 with TRBJ1-1; 7 bases match TRBD1. CDR1 and CDR2 from the germline V gene are LNHDA and SQIVND (reference sequence). J lost 1 base, V lost 3 bases, and 8 bases had no gene match. The CDR3 loop spans 16 amino acids. CDR3 sequence: CASSIPLQGRNTEAFF. Written as DNA, the CDR3 is TGTGCCAGTAGTATTCCTCTACAGGGGAGGAACACTGAAGCTTTCTTT.

The chain recombines TRBV19 with TRBJ1-2, with D unresolved. The CDR3 is 14 residues long. V lost 0 bases and J 1 base, leaving 6 bases between the germline ends. From germline, CDR1 is LNHDA and CDR2 SQIVND (reference sequence). The CDR3 nucleotides are TGTGCCAGTAGTATAGATCGGGGTAACTATGGCTACACCTTC. Its protein product is CASSIDRGNYGYTF.

The chain links TRBV2 to TRBJ2-7; tentatively, D is TRBD1 (5 bases). The CDR3 spans 13 residues. The germline CDR1 and CDR2 sequences are SNHLY and FYNNEI. Trimming pared 7 bases from V and 2 bases from J, leaving 12 bases between. CDR3: CASTKDSPYEQYF. For the CDR3, the DNA is TGTGCCAGCACCAAAGACAGTCCCTACGAGCAGTACTTC.

For this clone: One end of the junction does not line up with germline, which may come from a read error. The rearrangement uses TRBV2 and TRBJ2-2; 8 bases map to TRBD2. The CDR3 runs to 15 residues. CDR1 is SNHLY, CDR2 FYNNEI, per germline. CDR3 sequence (DNA): TGTGCCAGCAGAGAAGGCGGGGGGCGGACCGGGGAGCTGTTTTTT. It codes for CASREGGGRTGELFF.

Here the CDR3 DNA reads TGTGCCAGCAGCCTCATGGGGGACTCTACCTACAATGAGCAGTTCTTC. As protein: CASSLMGDSTYNEQFF. The chain couples TRBV5-6 to TRBJ2-1; TRBD2 might be the D (6 bases). Per the germline V gene, CDR1 is SGHDT and CDR2 is YYEEEE. CDR3 length: 16 residues. Trimming left V 4 bases short and J 2 bases short, with 16 bases between. Supplemented by reference TRBV5-6 and TRBJ2-1, the full variable domain reads DAGVTQSPTHLIKTRGQQVTLRCSPKSGHDTVSWYQQALGQGPQFIFQYYEEEERQRGNFPDRFSGHQFPNYSSELNVNALLLGDSALYLCASSLMGDSTYNEQFFGPGTRLTVL.

The V gene is TRBV5-6, the J gene TRBJ1-1; a weak D match, TRBD1 (5 bases). Germline-derived CDR1 and CDR2 are SGHDT and YYEEEE. The CDR3 covers 12 residues. V was cut by 7 bases and J by 5 bases, with 12 bases left in between. The CDR3 DNA is TGTGCCAGCGGGGCTAGGCGAACTGAAGCTTTCTTT. Translated: CASGARRTEAFF. The variable domain in full, with the rest retrieved from reference TRBV5-6 and TRBJ1-1, is DAGVTQSPTHLIKTRGQQVTLRCSPKSGHDTVSWYQQALGQGPQFIFQYYEEEERQRGNFPDRFSGHQFPNYSSELNVNALLLGDSALYLCASGARRTEAFFGQGTRLTVV.